The entry below gives a single T cell receptor beta chain sequence along with its context. These data originate in a study of glioma-infiltrating T cells after dendritic cell vaccination. The overall study: Glioblastoma patients came from Phase I and II dendritic cell vaccination trials.

Only in-frame clones appear in the TCRdb table, and some are missing; sequencing was by immunoSEQ multiplex PCR. The sample contains tens of thousands of clones, 75% to 90% of which appear only once. Germline trimming cut 5 bases from V and 6 bases from J; bases unmatched to any gene: 4. The CDR3 has 14 amino acids. Germline CDR1 is MNHEY and CDR2 is SMNVEV (reference sequence). Indicated time point: after dendritic cell vaccination, including at tumor progression/relapse. The chain combines TRBV27 with TRBJ1-6; 7 bases map to TRBD1. The sequenced sample was blood, obtained after dendritic cell vaccination. The sequence came from a human donor with glioblastoma. CDR3 loop: CASSNRQGNSPLHF. DNA for the CDR3: TGTGCCAGCAGTAACCGACAGGGTAATTCACCCCTCCACTTT.